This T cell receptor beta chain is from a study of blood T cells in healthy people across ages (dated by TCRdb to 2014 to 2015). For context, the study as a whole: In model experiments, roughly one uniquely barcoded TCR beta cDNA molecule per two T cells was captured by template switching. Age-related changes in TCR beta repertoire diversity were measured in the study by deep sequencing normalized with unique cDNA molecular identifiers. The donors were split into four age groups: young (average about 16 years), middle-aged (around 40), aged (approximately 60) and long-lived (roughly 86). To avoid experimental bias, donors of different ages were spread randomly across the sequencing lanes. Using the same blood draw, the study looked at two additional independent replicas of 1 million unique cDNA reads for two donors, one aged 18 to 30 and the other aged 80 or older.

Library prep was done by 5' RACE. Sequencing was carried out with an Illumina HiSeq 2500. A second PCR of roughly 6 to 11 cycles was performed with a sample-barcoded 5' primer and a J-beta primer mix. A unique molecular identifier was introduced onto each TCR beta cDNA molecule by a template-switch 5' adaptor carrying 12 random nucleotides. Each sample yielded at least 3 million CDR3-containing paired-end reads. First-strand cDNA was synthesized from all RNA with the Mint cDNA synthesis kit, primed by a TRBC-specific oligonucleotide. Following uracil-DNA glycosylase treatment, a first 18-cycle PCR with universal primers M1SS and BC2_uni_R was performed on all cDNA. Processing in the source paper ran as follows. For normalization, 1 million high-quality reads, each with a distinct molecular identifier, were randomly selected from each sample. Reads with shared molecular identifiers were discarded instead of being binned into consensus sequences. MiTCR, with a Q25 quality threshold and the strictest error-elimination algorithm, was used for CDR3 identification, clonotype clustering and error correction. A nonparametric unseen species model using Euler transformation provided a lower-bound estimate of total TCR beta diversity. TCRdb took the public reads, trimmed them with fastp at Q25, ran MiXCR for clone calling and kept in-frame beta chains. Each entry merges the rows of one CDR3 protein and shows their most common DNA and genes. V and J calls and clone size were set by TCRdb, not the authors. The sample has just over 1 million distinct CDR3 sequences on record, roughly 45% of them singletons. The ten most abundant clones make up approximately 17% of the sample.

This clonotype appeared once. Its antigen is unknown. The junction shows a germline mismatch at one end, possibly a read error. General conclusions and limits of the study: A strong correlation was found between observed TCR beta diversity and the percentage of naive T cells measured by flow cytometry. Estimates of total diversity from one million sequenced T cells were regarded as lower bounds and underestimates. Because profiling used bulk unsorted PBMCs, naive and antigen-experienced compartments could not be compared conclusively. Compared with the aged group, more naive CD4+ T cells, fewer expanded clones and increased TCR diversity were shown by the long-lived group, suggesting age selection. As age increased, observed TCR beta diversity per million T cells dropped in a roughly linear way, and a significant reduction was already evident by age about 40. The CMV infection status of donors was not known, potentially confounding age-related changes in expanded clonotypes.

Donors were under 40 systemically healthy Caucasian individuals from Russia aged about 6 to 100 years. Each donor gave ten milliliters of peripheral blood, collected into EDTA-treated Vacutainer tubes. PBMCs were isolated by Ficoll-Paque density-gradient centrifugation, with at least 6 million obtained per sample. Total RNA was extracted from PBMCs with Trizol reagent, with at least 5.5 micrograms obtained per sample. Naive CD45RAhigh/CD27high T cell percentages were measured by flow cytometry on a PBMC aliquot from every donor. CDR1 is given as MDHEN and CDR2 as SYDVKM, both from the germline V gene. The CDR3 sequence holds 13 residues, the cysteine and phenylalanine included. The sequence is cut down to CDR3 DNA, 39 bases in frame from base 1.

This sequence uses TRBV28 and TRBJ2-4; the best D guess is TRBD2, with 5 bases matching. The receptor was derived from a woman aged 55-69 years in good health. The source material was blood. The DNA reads TGTGTCAGCAGTCCCGCACTAGTTGGCATTCAGTACTTC. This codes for CVSSPALVGIQYF.